A selection of T cell receptor beta chains follows, all from one sample in a study of T cells in localized non-small cell lung cancer. Clones were read by immunoSEQ multiplex PCR, and TCRdb kept only the in-frame ones, dropping some. The sample carries some 25,000 clones, approximately 86% recorded once. This sample comprised peripheral blood, obtained before any cancer treatment. The origin of the receptors is an older male donor with stage II squamous cell lung carcinoma. Both conserved end residues are part of each CDR3. The D gene is left open where the match is weak. Clone sizes are given selectively: once, few, many, or a class where the clone is expanded.

j_call clone_size v_call d_call cdr3_aa cdr3_nt
TRBJ1-6 NA TRBV5-4 NA CASSLDALYNSPLHF TGTGCCAGCAGCTTGGACGCTCTCTATAATTCACCCCTCCACTTT
TRBJ2-7 NA TRBV6-5 NA CASSSLRQAHSYEQYF TGTGCCAGCAGTTCGCTTCGACAGGCCCACTCCTACGAGCAGTACTTC
TRBJ2-1 NA TRBV29-1 NA CSAPPGWGREQFF TGCAGCGCTCCGCCGGGGTGGGGAAGGGAGCAGTTCTTC
TRBJ1-2 NA TRBV5-1 NA CASRADGLGYGYTF TGCGCCAGCAGGGCCGACGGGCTTGGCTATGGCTACACCTTC
TRBJ2-7 NA TRBV28 TRBD2 CASRGASGDSYEQYF TGTGCCAGCAGAGGGGCCAGCGGGGATTCCTACGAGCAGTACTTC
TRBJ1-1 once TRBV18 NA CASSPTGKNTEAFF TGTGCCAGCTCACCGACAGGTAAAAACACTGAAGCTTTCTTT
TRBJ1-6 NA TRBV9 TRBD1 CASSARDSHYNSPLHF TGTGCCAGCAGCGCCCGGGACAGTCATTATAATTCACCCCTCCACTTT
TRBJ2-7 NA TRBV7-2 NA CASSLGGISTYEQYF TGTGCCAGCAGCTTGGGTGGGATCTCCACCTACGAGCAGTACTTC
TRBJ1-2 NA TRBV28 NA CASTGSRSSYTF TGTGCCAGCACCGGTTCCCGCTCCAGCTACACCTTC
TRBJ1-5 NA TRBV5-6 NA CASSLGGISNQPQHF TGTGCCAGCAGCTTGGGAGGGATTAGCAATCAGCCCCAGCATTTT
TRBJ2-1 NA TRBV9 TRBD1 CASSADGGTGYNNEQFF TGTGCCAGCAGCGCCGACGGGGGGACAGGGTACAACAATGAGCAGTTCTTC
TRBJ2-7 NA TRBV10-3 NA CAISDQGSSYEQYF TGTGCCATCAGTGACCAAGGCAGCTCCTACGAGCAGTACTTC
TRBJ2-1 NA TRBV9 TRBD2 CASSEDGGASSYNEQFF TGTGCCAGCAGCGAAGACGGGGGGGCGAGCTCCTACAATGAGCAGTTCTTC
TRBJ2-2 NA TRBV5-6 TRBD1 CASSERTGNGELFF TGTGCCAGCAGCGAACGGACAGGGAACGGGGAGCTGTTTTTT
TRBJ1-5 NA TRBV21-1 NA CASSKVKGGQLNQPQHF TGTGCCAGCAGCAAAGTAAAGGGGGGACAGCTTAATCAGCCCCAGCATTTT
TRBJ1-1 NA TRBV28 NA CASTPDGYGAFF TGTGCCAGCACCCCCGACGGCTACGGAGCTTTCTTT
TRBJ1-6 NA TRBV5-4 TRBD1 CASSVGTGGRISSYNSPLHF TGTGCCAGCAGCGTTGGGACAGGGGGTCGTATTAGCTCCTATAATTCACCCCTCCACTTT
TRBJ2-7 NA TRBV5-1 NA CASTLGATGPSYEQYF TGCGCCAGCACCCTTGGGGCAACAGGCCCTTCCTACGAGCAGTACTTC
TRBJ2-3 NA TRBV28 NA CASSLRGGGTDTQYF TGTGCCAGCAGTTTGAGGGGCGGGGGCACAGATACGCAGTATTTT
TRBJ2-1 NA TRBV27 NA CASSFYQSFGGNEQFF TGTGCCAGCAGTTTTTATCAATCCTTTGGTGGCAATGAGCAGTTCTTC
TRBJ2-3 NA TRBV7-3 NA CASSLAPTGFGTDTQYF TGTGCCAGCAGCTTAGCCCCGACAGGCTTTGGGACAGATACGCAGTATTTT
TRBJ1-1 NA TRBV28 NA CASSFPGNTEAFF TGTGCCAGCAGTTTCCCCGGGAACACTGAAGCTTTCTTT
TRBJ2-7 NA TRBV18 NA CASSFAGFSYEQYF TGTGCCAGCTCATTTGCGGGTTTCTCCTACGAGCAGTACTTC
TRBJ2-2 NA TRBV7-2 NA CASSPQGGVGTGELFF TGTGCCAGCAGCCCTCAAGGCGGGGTGGGGACCGGGGAGCTGTTTTTT
TRBJ1-1 NA TRBV15 NA CATSRDGRGPEAFF TGTGCCACCAGCAGAGATGGGAGGGGTCCTGAAGCTTTCTTT
TRBJ2-1 NA TRBV19 NA CASSGRLRGLNEQFF TGTGCCAGTAGTGGGCGTCTTCGGGGTTTAAATGAGCAGTTCTTC